Shown below are 22 T cell receptor beta chains from a single sample sequenced in a study of blood T cell repertoires in COVID-19. Some clones are missing from TCRdb's copy, which holds only in-frame ones; the method was immunoSEQ multiplex PCR. The table has 80,000 or so clones, approximately 85% seen once. Sequencing input: peripheral blood. These TCRs come from a man aged 45-65 years with COVID-19, enrolled during active disease.

The chain combines TRBV19 with TRBJ1-5; no definite D call. V was shortened by 1 base and J by 5 bases, with 9 bases between the two germline ends. Germline values: CDR1 LNHDA, CDR2 SQIVND (reference sequence). CDR3 length: 14 amino acids. CDR3 region: CASSIVDNYQPQHF. The CDR3 DNA reads as TGTGCCAGTAGTATAGTAGACAACTATCAGCCCCAGCATTTT.

V usage is TRBV24-1 and J usage is TRBJ2-3; TRBD2 is a possible D gene (6 bases). Trimming stripped 4 bases from V and 4 bases from J, with 11 bases between. The CDR3 totals 14 residues. The germline CDR1 and CDR2 sequences are KGHDR and SFDVKD. CDR3 amino acids: CATSDPRLADTQYF. CDR3 coding DNA: TGTGCCACCAGTGACCCTAGACTAGCAGATACGCAGTATTTT.

The chain joins TRBV6-1 to TRBJ2-3; TRBD2 aligns across 9 bases. J gave up 0 bases and V 6 bases, and 4 bases lay outside the gene matches. There are 15 residues in the CDR3. Germline V lookup: CDR1 MNHNS, CDR2 SASEGT. CDR3 coding DNA: TGTGCCAGCAGCGTAGCGGGGGACAGCACAGATACGCAGTATTTT. Its protein product is CASSVAGDSTDTQYF.

The chain uses TRBV30 and TRBJ1-2; maybe TRBD1 (6 bases). Germline CDR1 is GTSNPN and CDR2 is SVGIG (reference sequence). The CDR3 is 11 residues long. V shed 2 bases and J shed 8 bases, with 9 bases lying between them. Here the CDR3 DNA reads TGTGCCTGGAGTTCCGGACAGGGCTACACCTTC. Protein: CAWSSGQGYTF.

The chain uses TRBV23-1 and TRBJ2-1; maybe TRBD2 (5 bases). TRBV23-1 is noted as an ORF with a role that remains uncertain. Deletions cut 4 bases from V and 2 bases from J, with 12 bases between. This CDR3 contains 15 residues. The CDR3 sequence is CASSLLREPYNEQFF. The CDR3 region has the DNA TGCGCCAGCAGTCTCCTCCGGGAACCCTACAATGAGCAGTTCTTC.

This chain uses TRBV14 with TRBJ2-1; TRBD2 matches 10 bases. CDR3 length: 16 residues. The germline V gene has CDR1 SGHDN and CDR2 FVKESK. V was clipped by 2 bases and J by 5 bases; unmatched bases: 6. CDR3: CASSQLRLAGHNEQFF. DNA of the CDR3: TGTGCCAGCAGCCAACTCAGACTAGCGGGCCACAATGAGCAGTTCTTC. The full variable domain, completed using reference TRBV14 and TRBJ2-1, is EAGVTQFPSHSVIEKGQTVTLRCDPISGHDNLYWYRRVMGKEIKFLLHFVKESKQDESGMPNNRFLAERTGGTYSTLKVQPAELEDSGVYFCASSQLRLAGHNEQFFGPGTRLTVL.

The CDR3 nucleotides are TGTGCCAGCTCACCACAGGGACTGACGATAAACACTGAAGCTTTCTTT. Amino acid sequence: CASSPQGLTINTEAFF. The chain has TRBV18 and TRBJ1-1, with D possibly TRBD1 on 5 matching bases. Trimming shortened V by 1 base and J by 2 bases, and 14 bases separated the two germline ends. The CDR3 runs 16 residues. The germline CDR1 and CDR2 sequences are KGHSH and LQKENI.

The genes are TRBV9 and TRBJ1-6, with 9 nucleotides matching TRBD1. Losses at the gene ends were 0 bases for V and 7 bases for J; bases not matched to a gene: 2. The germline gives CDR1 SGDLS, CDR2 YYNGEE. This CDR3 has 15 amino acids. Here the CDR3 reads CASSVADRGNSPLHF. The CDR3 DNA sequence: TGTGCCAGCAGCGTAGCCGACAGGGGGAATTCACCCCTCCACTTT.

The chain joins TRBV2 to TRBJ2-7; TRBD1 matches 10 bases. The V gene end was trimmed by 6 bases and the J gene end by 6 bases; junction bases not matched to a gene: 5. The CDR3 runs 13 residues. Germline loops: CDR1 SNHLY, CDR2 FYNNEI. The DNA of the CDR3 is TGTGCCAGCAGGGGGACAGGGGTCAGCGAGCAGTACTTC. This codes for CASRGTGVSEQYF. Full variable domain (remainder filled in from reference TRBV2 and TRBJ2-7): EPEVTQTPSHQVTQMGQEVILRCVPISNHLYFYWYRQILGQKVEFLVSFYNNEISEKSEIFDDQFSVERPDGSNFTLKIRSTKLEDSAMYFCASRGTGVSEQYFGPGTRLTVT.

The rearrangement links TRBV14 to TRBJ2-1; 8 bases line up with TRBD2. This CDR3 has 17 amino acids. Germline CDR1 and CDR2: SGHDN and FVKESK. V shed 4 bases and J 5 bases; nucleotides not matched to a gene: 13. The CDR3 is CASSRTSGGRFNNEQFF. The CDR3 nucleotides read TGTGCCAGCAGCCGCACCAGTGGCGGGAGGTTCAACAATGAGCAGTTCTTC.

The V gene is TRBV5-5, the J gene TRBJ2-7, with a tentative D call TRBD1 (6 bases). The V end was cut by 5 bases, the J end by 2 bases, with 14 bases between. This CDR3 is 14 amino acids long. Germline V gene lookup returns CDR1 SGHKS and CDR2 YYEKEE (reference sequence). CDR3 sequence: CASRSQGQAYEQYF. CDR3 bases: TGTGCCAGCAGGTCCCAGGGGCAGGCCTACGAGCAGTACTTC. The entire variable domain, with the rest obtained from reference TRBV5-5 and TRBJ2-7, is as follows: DAGVTQSPTHLIKTRGQQVTLRCSPISGHKSVSWYQQVLGQGPQFIFQYYEKEERGRGNFPDRFSARQFPNYSSELNVNALLLGDSALYLCASRSQGQAYEQYFGPGTRLTVT.

The gene calls are TRBV3-1 (or the pseudogene TRBV3-2) and TRBJ1-1, with no clear D. The V end was cut by 0 bases, the J end by 4 bases, with 12 bases between. CDR3 length equals 15 residues. Germline CDR1 is LGHDT and CDR2 is YNNKEL (reference sequence). CDR3: CASSQEGNAGTEAFF. CDR3 in DNA: TGTGCCAGCAGCCAAGAGGGCAATGCGGGCACTGAAGCTTTCTTT.

This clone is large in the sample. The chain is built from TRBV10-3 and TRBJ2-7; 15 bases map to TRBD2. The CDR3 totals 21 residues. V was pared by 2 bases and J by 0 bases, with 14 bases of the junction left unmatched. Looked up from germline, CDR1 is ENHRY and CDR2 is SYGVKD. CDR3 DNA: TGTGCCATCAGTGAGAAACAGGCCGAGGGACTAGCGGGAGGTTTCTCCTACGAGCAGTACTTC. Protein: CAISEKQAEGLAGGFSYEQYF.

Only one count was recorded for this clone. The DNA of the CDR3 is TGTGCCAGCAGCTCCAGGCGTGAGCAGTACTTC. Translating it yields CASSSRREQYF. This chain uses TRBV7-2 with TRBJ2-7, with no clear D. Deletions cut 4 bases from V and 7 bases from J, with 8 bases between. This CDR3 is built from 11 residues. Germline CDR1 reads SGHTA; CDR2 reads FQGNSA.

The rearrangement joins TRBV28 to TRBJ2-5; tentative D call: TRBD2 (5 bases). CDR3 length: 14 residues. Germline-derived CDR1 and CDR2 are MDHEN and SYDVKM. Trimming stripped 4 bases from V and 2 bases from J, with 11 bases between. CDR3 in DNA: TGTGCCAGCAGTTCCCCCTCGGGACAAGAGACCCAGTACTTC. Encoded protein: CASSSPSGQETQYF.

This clone was detected only once. The chain uses TRBV6-2 or TRBV6-3 and TRBJ1-5; 8 bases are shared with TRBD1. The junction had 8 bases not matched to a gene; V was cut back by 7 bases and J by 0 bases. Germline lookup yields CDR1 MNHEY and CDR2 SVGEGT. The CDR3 sequence is 16 residues long. The CDR3 reads CASTPTQGGSNQPQHF. The CDR3 DNA reads as TGTGCCAGCACCCCGACACAGGGGGGTAGCAATCAGCCCCAGCATTTT.

This sequence joins TRBV19 and TRBJ1-1, with D hard to call. The V end lost 5 bases, the J end lost 1 base, and 8 bases lay between the germline ends. Germline CDR1 and CDR2: LNHDA and SQIVND (reference sequence). This CDR3 region has 13 residues. The CDR3 loop is CASSAYRNTEAFF. CDR3 nucleotide sequence: TGTGCCAGTAGTGCCTACAGGAACACTGAAGCTTTCTTT.

The chain is built from TRBV5-1 and TRBJ2-2; TRBD2 aligns across 7 bases. Germline V lookup: CDR1 SGHRS, CDR2 YFSETQ. V was clipped by 0 bases and J by 4 bases; unmatched bases: 6. The CDR3 sequence is 16 residues long. The CDR3 loop is CASSLGPSGFTGELFF. CDR3 DNA: TGCGCCAGCAGCTTGGGCCCTAGCGGCTTCACCGGGGAGCTGTTTTTT. The full variable domain, its missing parts supplied by reference TRBV5-1 and TRBJ2-2, is KAGVTQTPRYLIKTRGQQVTLSCSPISGHRSVSWYQQTPGQGLQFLFEYFSETQRNKGNFPGRFSGRQFSNSRSEMNVSTLELGDSALYLCASSLGPSGFTGELFFGEGSRLTVL.

The V gene is TRBV5-1, the J gene TRBJ2-1; 8 bases align to TRBD1. V shed 2 bases, J shed 3 bases, and the junction held 4 bases outside the gene matches. CDR3 length: 15 amino acids. Germline-derived CDR1 and CDR2 are SGHRS and YFSETQ. The chain's CDR3 is CASSFGTGDYNEQFF. The CDR3 bases are TGCGCCAGCAGCTTCGGGACAGGAGACTACAATGAGCAGTTCTTC.

The V call is TRBV5-4, the J call TRBJ2-1; the match to TRBD1 covers 7 bases. The ends lost 3 bases at V and 4 bases at J; junction bases unmatched: 7. This CDR3 spans 15 amino acids. The germline gives CDR1 SGHNT, CDR2 YYREEE (reference sequence). The CDR3 here is CASSSPGTVYNEQFF. CDR3 nucleotides: TGTGCCAGCAGCTCACCCGGGACAGTGTACAATGAGCAGTTCTTC.

V usage is TRBV28 and J usage is TRBJ2-5, with 11 bases fitting TRBD2. In germline, CDR1 is MDHEN, CDR2 SYDVKM. The CDR3 covers 15 residues. V was pared by 4 bases and J by 4 bases, with 5 bases of the junction left unmatched. DNA of the CDR3: TGTGCCAGCAGTTATAGCGGGAGGGCCCGAGAGACCCAGTACTTC. It is translated as CASSYSGRARETQYF. Full variable domain (rest looked up from reference TRBV28 and TRBJ2-5): DVKVTQSSRYLVKRTGEKVFLECVQDMDHENMFWYRQDPGLGLRLIYFSYDVKMKEKGDIPEGYSVSREKKERFSLILESASTNQTSMYLCASSYSGRARETQYFGPGTRLLVL.

The chain links TRBV11-2 to TRBJ2-1, with 9 bases matching TRBD2. V was clipped by 8 bases and J by 0 bases; unmatched bases: 5. This CDR3 has 15 residues. Germline V gene data show CDR1 as SGHAT and CDR2 as FQNNGV. The CDR3 coding sequence is TGTGCCAGCCGACTAGCGGTAAGCTCCTACAATGAGCAGTTCTTC. Translated, it gives CASRLAVSSYNEQFF.